A selection of T cell receptor beta chains follows, all from one sample in a study of OX40 agonist ivuxolimab in advanced cancers. Repertoires were generated with immunoSEQ multiplex PCR, while TCRdb's copy carries only in-frame clones and drops some. The sample has roughly 150,000 clones, approximately 94% seen once. This specimen consisted of CD4+ or CD8+ T cells sorted from blood, obtained in a trial of the OX40 agonist ivuxolimab. These receptors were collected from an adult with an advanced solid tumor such as melanoma, head and neck, liver or kidney cancer. CDR3s include the opening cysteine and the closing phenylalanine or tryptophan. D genes are given only for firm matches. A row's size may be missing; if present it is once, few, many or a size class.

>once|TRBV6-5|.|TRBJ2-7
TGTGCCAGCAGGACTGCGGACGTTAAACTTTCGCAGTACTTC
CASRTADVKLSQYF
>.|TRBV5-6|TRBD1|TRBJ2-7
TGTGCCAGCAGCTTCCCGGACAGGGGAGTCTACGAGCAGTACTTC
CASSFPDRGVYEQYF
>.|TRBV7-2|TRBD1|TRBJ1-1
TGTGCCAGCAGCCTAGTAGGGGGCGTCACTGAAGCTTTCTTT
CASSLVGGVTEAFF
>.|TRBV5-6|TRBD1|TRBJ1-2
TGTGCCAGCAGCATAGGACAGGGAACTGATGGCTACACCTTC
CASSIGQGTDGYTF
>.|TRBV29-1|TRBD2|TRBJ2-1
TGCAGCGTCGCCCCCGGGACTAGCGGGAGGAATGAGCAGTTCTTC
CSVAPGTSGRNEQFF
>.|TRBV5-4|TRBD2|TRBJ2-5
TGTGCCAGCAGCTTGAGCGGGGGCCTTCAAGAGACCCAGTACTTC
CASSLSGGLQETQYF
>.|TRBV13|TRBD2|TRBJ2-7
TGTGCCAGCTTTAAGAGACTAGCGGGGGGGCATTCCTACGAGCAGTACTTC
CASFKRLAGGHSYEQYF
>.|TRBV6-6|TRBD1|TRBJ1-2
TGTGCCAGCAGTTACCGGGCAGGGGGGGGCTACACCTTC
CASSYRAGGGYTF
>.|TRBV18|TRBD1|TRBJ1-2
TGTGCCAGCTCACCGTTCCCCGGGACAGGTTTTGGGCTCGGCTACACCTTC
CASSPFPGTGFGLGYTF
>.|TRBV7-2|.|TRBJ1-5
TGTGCCAGCAGCTTAGGCGGGGGGGGCAGGCCGTGGAGGCCCCAGCATTTT
CASSLGGGGRPWRPQHF
>.|TRBV6-5|.|TRBJ1-2
TGTGCCAGCAGCTACTCGATAGTGGGGGGAGTAGGTGGCTACACCTTC
CASSYSIVGGVGGYTF
>.|TRBV4-3|TRBD2|TRBJ2-3
TGCGCCAGCAGCCAAGGGACTAGCGGAGGCACAGATACGCAGTATTTT
CASSQGTSGGTDTQYF
>.|TRBV6-5|TRBD1|TRBJ1-2
TGTGCCAGCCGGGACAGCGCTAACTATGGCTACACCTTC
CASRDSANYGYTF
>.|TRBV10-3|.|TRBJ1-1
TGTGCCATCAGTGGTCAGGGTGGTAGCGGCACTGAAGCTTTCTTT
CAISGQGGSGTEAFF
>.|TRBV29-1|TRBD1|TRBJ1-2
TGCAGCGACAACAGGGGGAGCTATGGCTACACCTTC
CSDNRGSYGYTF
>.|TRBV18|TRBD1|TRBJ2-5
TGTGCCAGCTCGGACACAGGGGGCCTTCAAGAGACCCAGTACTTC
CASSDTGGLQETQYF
>.|TRBV28|TRBD1|TRBJ2-7
TGTGCCAGCACCGGGACAGTCCCCTACGAGCAGTACTTC
CASTGTVPYEQYF
>.|TRBV30|TRBD2|TRBJ2-1
TGTGCCTGGGGGGCTAGCGGCTACAATGAGCAGTTCTTC
CAWGASGYNEQFF
>.|TRBV19|TRBD1|TRBJ2-5
TGTGCCAGTAGTATCGGACAGGGGGCAAGGGAGACCCAGTACTTC
CASSIGQGARETQYF
>.|TRBV27|TRBD2|TRBJ2-7
TGTGCCAGCAGAGTCCGGGAGGGCTACTACGAGCAGTACTTC
CASRVREGYYEQYF
>.|TRBV4-3|.|TRBJ1-1
TGCGCCAGCAGCCAAGACCGGATATCGAACACTGAAGCTTTCTTT
CASSQDRISNTEAFF
>once|TRBV7-7|.|TRBJ2-5
TGTGCCAGCAGCCAACTAGCCCAAGAGACCCAGTACTTC
CASSQLAQETQYF
>once|TRBV5-1|.|TRBJ2-1
TGCGCCAGCAGCCCGGGGGGCGGGAATTATGAGCAGTTCTTC
CASSPGGGNYEQFF
>.|TRBV5-6|.|TRBJ2-3
TGTGCCAGCAGCTTGTCTAGCACAGATACGCAGTATTTT
CASSLSSTDTQYF
>once|TRBV28|.|TRBJ1-5
TGTGCCAGCAGTTTAGGGGGGGTTGCCCCCAATCAGCCCCAGCATTTT
CASSLGGVAPNQPQHF
>.|TRBV5-1|.|TRBJ1-5
TGCGCCAGCAGCCGGTCGGGAGGCAATCAGCCCCAGCATTTT
CASSRSGGNQPQHF
>.|TRBV18|.|TRBJ1-5
TGTGCCAGCTCACCAGAAGGAGACCGGCCCCAGCATTTT
CASSPEGDRPQHF
>.|TRBV27|.|TRBJ2-2
TGTGCCAGCAGTGGGGGCGCGGTCGCGAACACCGGGGAGCTGTTTTTT
CASSGGAVANTGELFF
>.|TRBV5-4|TRBD2|TRBJ2-1
TGTGCCAGCAGCTTCGGGGGGGTGGAGTCCTACAATGAGCAGTTCTTC
CASSFGGVESYNEQFF
>.|TRBV7-2|TRBD1|TRBJ1-5
TGTGCCAGCAGCGCAGGGGGATATAGCAATCAGCCCCAGCATTTT
CASSAGGYSNQPQHF
>.|TRBV15|TRBD2|TRBJ2-7
TGTGCCACCAGCCCTCTAATCCCAGGGACTAGCGGGAGATGGGAGCAGTACTTC
CATSPLIPGTSGRWEQYF
>.|TRBV23-1|.|TRBJ1-5
TGCGCCAGCAGTCCGGCGGGGGGTAATCAGCCCCAGCATTTT
CASSPAGGNQPQHF
>once|TRBV7-2|TRBD2|TRBJ2-7
TGTGCCAGCAGCCGGGATCTAGCGGGAGCTCGTGAGCAGTACTTC
CASSRDLAGAREQYF
>.|TRBV10-3|.|TRBJ2-5
TGTGCCATCAGTTCTGAACCCCAAGAGACCCAGTACTTC
CAISSEPQETQYF
>.|TRBV7-2|TRBD2|TRBJ2-2
TGTGCCAGCAGAAATATACCCCCCCATAGCGGGAGGAACACCGGGGAGCTGTTTTTT
CASRNIPPHSGRNTGELFF
>.|TRBV11-2|.|TRBJ1-3
TGTGCCAGCAGCTTAGTGGGCGGGGCACGAAGAAACACCATATATTTT
CASSLVGGARRNTIYF
>.|TRBV2|.|TRBJ1-4
TGTGCCAGCAACCGGGGTAGCCTAAATGAAAAACTGTTTTTT
CASNRGSLNEKLFF
>.|TRBV18|.|TRBJ1-2
TGTGCCAGCTCACCATCCGCGGCAGGGGATGGCTACACCTTC
CASSPSAAGDGYTF
>.|TRBV18|TRBD2|TRBJ2-1
TGTGCCAGCTCACCACCGGGACTATCATACAATGAGCAGTTCTTC
CASSPPGLSYNEQFF
>.|TRBV4-1|TRBD1|TRBJ1-4
TGCGCCAGCAGCCATAGCCTCGGACAGGTTAATGAAAAACTGTTTTTT
CASSHSLGQVNEKLFF
>.|TRBV7-2|.|TRBJ1-1
TGTGCCAGCATAGAAAGTGGGTATACAGGCTCTGAAGCTTTCTTT
CASIESGYTGSEAFF
>.|TRBV6-5|TRBD1|TRBJ1-1
TGTGCCAGCAGCCCCTTCGACAGGGGAGGGACTGAAGCTTTCTTT
CASSPFDRGGTEAFF
>once|TRBV6-6|.|TRBJ1-3
TGTGCCAGCAGTTACGGGGGGAGCTCTGGAAACACCATATATTTT
CASSYGGSSGNTIYF
>.|TRBV5-1|TRBD2|TRBJ2-7
TGCGCCAGCAGCCCGGGACTAGCCGTTTACGAGCAGTACTTC
CASSPGLAVYEQYF
>.|TRBV10-2|.|TRBJ1-5
TGCGCCAGCAGTGAGCACAGCAATCAGCCCCAGCATTTT
CASSEHSNQPQHF
>.|TRBV4-3|TRBD2|TRBJ2-5
TGCGCCAGCAGCCAGGTCCGGACTAGCGGGGGGGGCAGGGAGACCCAGTACTTC
CASSQVRTSGGGRETQYF
>.|TRBV18|TRBD1|TRBJ1-2
TGTGCCAGCTCACCAGGACAGGGGGCTGGCTACACCTTC
CASSPGQGAGYTF
>once|TRBV2|.|TRBJ2-7
TGTGCCAGCACTATTACCCGGGCCCCTAGCTCCTACGAGCAGTACTTC
CASTITRAPSSYEQYF
>.|TRBV27|.|TRBJ2-7
TGTGCCAGCGCAAAGCGGACCTCCTACGAGCAGTACTTC
CASAKRTSYEQYF
>.|TRBV6-5|TRBD1|TRBJ1-1
TGTGCCAGCAGCCTCGACAGGGGCAGCAACACTGAAGCTTTCTTT
CASSLDRGSNTEAFF
>few|TRBV5-1|.|TRBJ1-2
TGCGCCAGCAGCCAGGACGGTCCCTTCACCTATGGCTACACCTTC
CASSQDGPFTYGYTF
>.|TRBV10-2|TRBD2|TRBJ2-1
TGCGCCAGCAGTGAGGAAGCGGGACAGCAGTTCTTC
CASSEEAGQQFF
>.|TRBV28|.|TRBJ2-5
TGTGCCAGCAGTTCTCCATCCCGACAGGCCCGGGAGACCCAGTACTTC
CASSSPSRQARETQYF
>.|TRBV9|TRBD2|TRBJ2-1
TGTGCCAGCAGCTCAGGACTAGCGGGGAGGGTCAGTGAGCAGTTCTTC
CASSSGLAGRVSEQFF
>.|TRBV2|.|TRBJ1-1
TGTGCCAGCAGGCCCCACCGGTTCATGAACACTGAAGCTTTCTTT
CASRPHRFMNTEAFF
>.|TRBV6-5|TRBD1|TRBJ1-1
TGTGCCAGCAAGGGGGCTTTGGGCACTGAAGCTTTCTTT
CASKGALGTEAFF
>.|TRBV7-2|.|TRBJ1-1
TGTGCCAGCAGCTTAGCTCGGGGGCTTACTGAAGCTTTCTTT
CASSLARGLTEAFF
>.|TRBV6-1|.|TRBJ1-1
TGTGCCAGCAGTGCCCTACAGGGTAGGAGCACTGAAGCTTTCTTT
CASSALQGRSTEAFF